The T cell receptor beta chain under discussion was sequenced for a study of T-cell memory formation after mild COVID-19. Looking at the study overall: The study found TCR clusters largely donor specific.

Germline V CDR1 and CDR2: LGHDT, YNNKEL (reference sequence). The CDR3 totals 16 residues. V lost 0 bases to trimming and J lost 3 bases, with 15 bases between them. Each CDR3 protein gets one entry after TCRdb re-called the 5' RACE reads with MiXCR. The sample includes a few hundred thousand distinct CDR3 sequences, 21% of them seen just once. About this clonotype itself: The antigen is unknown.

The study, taken as a whole, reports: Pre-infection memory carried some responding clones, suggesting that cross-reactive memory joined. Mainly CM and EM harbored the contracting CD4+ clones; mainly EMRA harbored the CD8+ ones. The study found balanced CD4/CD8 in clones contracting day 15 to 85 and a CD4+ lean in later expanders.

The sequenced sample was PBMCs or a T cell subset sorted from them (not recorded which). This receptor was taken from an adult woman who had mild COVID-19 (a few samples of this study predate the infection). Cell type and time point are not known. The V gene is TRBV3-1, the J gene TRBJ2-7, with D unresolved. CDR3 in amino acids: CASSQEVFTPGYEQYF. The DNA of the CDR3 is TGTGCCAGCAGCCAAGAAGTGTTCACTCCCGGCTACGAGCAGTACTTC.